This TCR beta chain is drawn from a study of CD8+ T cells in alopecia areata. As the sequencing template, cDNA was produced by extracting RNA and reverse transcribing it. Method: immunoSEQ multiplex PCR; TCRdb's copy keeps in-frame clones and lacks some. The data contain some 180,000 clones, more than 50% of them singletons. Details on this clone: Its antigen is currently unknown.

Germline V gene sequence: CDR1 SEHNR, CDR2 FQNEAQ (reference sequence). This CDR3 has 14 amino acids. Trimming removed 4 bases from V and 3 bases from J, with 10 bases in between. Notes on the study in general: Scalp lesions, especially in alopecia totalis/universalis, had higher clonality than normal scalp. Between patients, shared TCR sequences were less clear than in mice. This was possibly due in part to HLA diversity in the patient population. Sequenced scalp T cells also include alphabeta T cells resident in normal skin.

The V call is TRBV7-9, the J call TRBJ1-5, with a possible D match to TRBD1 (6 bases). Sequencing used CD8+ T cells sorted from blood. The sequence derives from a human donor in good health. The CDR3 region has the DNA TGTGCCAGCAGCTCCGGGACACCCAATCAGCCCCAGCATTTT. The encoded protein is CASSSGTPNQPQHF.